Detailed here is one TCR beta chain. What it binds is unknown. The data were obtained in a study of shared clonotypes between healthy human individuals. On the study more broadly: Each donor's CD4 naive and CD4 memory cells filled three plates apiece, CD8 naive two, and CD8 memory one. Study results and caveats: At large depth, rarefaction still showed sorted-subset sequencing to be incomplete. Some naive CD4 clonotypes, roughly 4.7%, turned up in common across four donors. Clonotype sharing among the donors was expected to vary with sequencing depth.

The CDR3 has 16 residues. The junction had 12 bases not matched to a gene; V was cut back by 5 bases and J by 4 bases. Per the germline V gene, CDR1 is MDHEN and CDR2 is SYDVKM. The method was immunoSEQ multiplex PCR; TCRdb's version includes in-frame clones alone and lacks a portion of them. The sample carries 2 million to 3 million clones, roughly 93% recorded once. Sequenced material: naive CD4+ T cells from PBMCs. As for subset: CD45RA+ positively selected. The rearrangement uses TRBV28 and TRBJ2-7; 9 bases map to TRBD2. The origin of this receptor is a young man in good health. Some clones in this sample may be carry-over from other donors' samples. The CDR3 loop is CASSPGGSGSWYEQYF. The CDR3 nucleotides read TGTGCCAGCAGTCCCGGGGGTAGCGGGAGTTGGTACGAGCAGTACTTC. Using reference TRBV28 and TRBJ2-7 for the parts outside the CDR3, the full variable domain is DVKVTQSSRYLVKRTGEKVFLECVQDMDHENMFWYRQDPGLGLRLIYFSYDVKMKEKGDIPEGYSVSREKKERFSLILESASTNQTSMYLCASSPGGSGSWYEQYFGPGTRLTVT.